The 15 T cell receptor beta chains listed next were all sequenced from one sample in a study of shared clonotypes between healthy human individuals. Positive CCR7 selection of CD45RO-negative cells yielded the naive CD8 cells, and terminally differentiated effector memory CD45RA+ cells were excluded. This table comes from immunoSEQ multiplex PCR, and its TCRdb copy is limited to in-frame clones, with some not included. The data show some 2.1 million clones, roughly 95% seen once. Sequencing input: naive CD8+ T cells from PBMCs. The origin of the receptors is a young man in good health. Some clones in this sample may be carry-over from other donors' samples.

V is TRBV28 and J is TRBJ1-1; D call uncertain. CDR1 is MDHEN, CDR2 SYDVKM, per germline. V was shortened by 2 bases and J by 4 bases, with 14 bases between the two germline ends. The CDR3 totals 15 residues. The CDR3 DNA is TGTGCCAGCAGTTTAGACCAGACCTCGAGCACTGAAGCTTTCTTT. Amino acid sequence: CASSLDQTSSTEAFF.

The rearrangement joins TRBV28 to TRBJ1-1; D gene uncertain. The V end was cut by 6 bases, the J end by 6 bases, with 14 bases between. This CDR3 is 13 amino acids long. Germline loops: CDR1 MDHEN, CDR2 SYDVKM. The CDR3: CASRPDLMAEAFF. CDR3 nucleotides: TGTGCCAGCAGACCCGACCTGATGGCTGAAGCTTTCTTT. Combining the CDR3 with reference TRBV28 and TRBJ1-1 gives the whole variable domain DVKVTQSSRYLVKRTGEKVFLECVQDMDHENMFWYRQDPGLGLRLIYFSYDVKMKEKGDIPEGYSVSREKKERFSLILESASTNQTSMYLCASRPDLMAEAFFGQGTRLTVV.

V gene TRBV27 combines with J gene TRBJ2-5; the D gene is possibly TRBD2 (6 bases). V was trimmed by 5 bases and J by 2 bases, leaving 18 bases between them. CDR3 length: 16 amino acids. CDR1 is MNHEY, CDR2 SMNVEV, per germline (reference sequence). In nucleotides, the CDR3 is TGTGCCAGCAGTCCCCCCGGCGGGGACTCTCAAGAGACCCAGTACTTC. This translates into CASSPPGGDSQETQYF.

The chain uses TRBV4-1 and TRBJ2-7; 7 nucleotides match TRBD1. Germline V gives CDR1 MGHRA, CDR2 YSYEKL. The CDR3 covers 12 residues. V dropped 5 bases and J dropped 7; count of bases not matched to a gene: 5. The CDR3 DNA reads as TGCGCCAGCAGCGGGACAGTGGGGGAGCAGTACTTC. Translation gives CASSGTVGEQYF.

The chain carries TRBV4-1 and TRBJ1-2; no definite D call. The V gene lost 0 bases and the J gene lost 4 bases, with 9 bases spanning the gap. The CDR3 is 14 residues long. Germline assignment: CDR1 MGHRA and CDR2 YSYEKL. CDR3 loop: CASSQDGSSYGYTF. CDR3 DNA sequence: TGCGCCAGCAGCCAAGATGGCAGTAGCTATGGCTACACCTTC.

This chain links TRBV5-1 with TRBJ1-1, with unresolved D. CDR1 is SGHRS and CDR2 is YFSETQ in the germline V gene. The CDR3 is 15 residues long. The V end lost 0 bases, the J end lost 0 bases, and 9 bases lay between the germline ends. DNA of the CDR3: TGCGCCAGCAGCTTGGTAGAGGGCGTGAACACTGAAGCTTTCTTT. This codes for CASSLVEGVNTEAFF.

The chain uses TRBV6-5 and TRBJ2-7; 9 nucleotides line up with TRBD2. This CDR3 region has 14 residues. Germline CDR1 reads MNHEY; CDR2 reads SVGAGI. The V and J ends lost 7 bases and 0 bases, in that order; junction bases with no gene match: 4. This chain's CDR3 is CASKTSGYSYEQYF. In nucleotides, the CDR3 is TGTGCCAGCAAGACTAGCGGTTACTCCTACGAGCAGTACTTC.

This chain uses TRBV6-5 with TRBJ2-7, with 11 bases identical to TRBD2. The CDR3 is 15 amino acids. The trim removed 6 bases at V and 4 bases at J, leaving 8 bases unmatched. CDR1 is MNHEY and CDR2 is SVGAGI in the germline V gene. CDR3 residues: CASSGPIAGGYEQYF. The CDR3 region has the DNA TGTGCCAGCAGCGGACCCATAGCGGGAGGGTACGAGCAGTACTTC.

The chain joins TRBV7-3 to TRBJ1-2; 7 bases align to TRBD1. Germline assignment: CDR1 SGHTA and CDR2 FQGTGA. The CDR3 consists of 15 residues. V lost 4 bases and J lost 2; bases outside the gene matches: 7. CDR3 residues: CASSSRQGPNYGYTF. The CDR3 region has the DNA TGTGCCAGCAGCTCCAGACAGGGCCCGAACTATGGCTACACCTTC.

J is TRBJ2-7 and V is TRBV6-1; D not resolved. From germline, CDR1 is MNHNS and CDR2 SASEGT. This CDR3 comprises 10 residues. The CDR3 spells CATTENEQYF. CDR3 in DNA: TGTGCGACAACCGAAAACGAGCAGTACTTC.

This sequence joins TRBV4-1 and TRBJ1-1; 7 nucleotides line up with TRBD1. J lost 6 bases, V lost 5 bases, and 15 bases had no gene match. The CDR3 runs to 16 residues. The germline V gene has CDR1 MGHRA and CDR2 YSYEKL. CDR3 nucleotides: TGCGCCAGCAGCAGTTCCGTACAGGGGTTAGACCCTGAAGCTTTCTTT. This gives the protein CASSSSVQGLDPEAFF.

V gene TRBV7-6 combines with J gene TRBJ1-2; TRBD1 agrees at 9 bases. The CDR3 extends over 16 amino acids. With 6 bases clipped from V and 5 bases from J, the junction kept 13 bases outside the gene matches. Per germline, CDR1 SGHVS and CDR2 FNYEAQ. As DNA, the CDR3 is TGTGCCAGCAGTCCCCTAGGGACAGGGAATTTATATGGCTACACCTTC. Its translation: CASSPLGTGNLYGYTF.

This chain connects TRBV6-5 to TRBJ2-7, with TRBD2 matching over 10 bases. V dropped 2 bases and J dropped 4; count of bases not matched to a gene: 5. The CDR3 spans 15 residues. Germline values: CDR1 MNHEY, CDR2 SVGAGI. As DNA, the CDR3 is TGTGCCAGCAGTTACGCAGCGGGAGGGAATTACGAGCAGTACTTC. It is translated as CASSYAAGGNYEQYF.

A note on this clone: The sample contains more than one DNA sequence encoding this CDR3. The chain recombines TRBV27 with TRBJ2-1; 8 positions match TRBD2. This CDR3 contains 14 residues. After removal of 3 bases from V and 3 bases from J, the junction contained 1 base not matched to a gene. CDR1 and CDR2 from the germline V gene are MNHEY and SMNVEV (reference sequence). The CDR3 reads CASSFTSGYNEQFF. The CDR3 nucleotides read TGTGCCAGCAGTTTCACTAGCGGCTACAATGAGCAGTTCTTC.

This chain links TRBV25-1 with TRBJ2-1, with D tentatively TRBD1 or TRBD2 (5 bases each). Germline V CDR1 and CDR2: MGHDK, SYGVNS. V gave up 6 bases and J gave up 0 bases, with 15 bases separating them. CDR3 length equals 16 residues. CDR3 sequence: CASREEGESSYNEQFF. In DNA, the CDR3 is TGTGCCAGCAGGGAGGAAGGGGAGAGCTCCTACAATGAGCAGTTCTTC.